The entry below gives a single T cell receptor gamma chain sequence along with its context. This clone was counted only a few times. Its target antigen remains unknown. No base quality values were provided; no much bigger clone lies one nucleotide off. Thymic samples were depleted of alphabeta T cells, then CD3+ TCRVdelta1+ TCRVdelta2- thymocytes were FACS-sorted. The purity of the sorted Vdelta1+ thymocytes was between 98% and 99.6%. The thymic specimens were obtained from 8 paediatric patients who were undergoing corrective cardiac surgery and ranged in age from roughly 5 days to 15 months. The thymic tissue was dispersed, and mononuclear cells were isolated using a Histopaque-1077 density gradient. For staining, the antibodies used were anti-TCRVdelta1 clone TS8.2, anti-TCRVdelta2 clone B6, anti-CD3 clone HIT3a and anti-TCRalphabeta clone IP26. RNA extraction was performed with the RNeasy mini kit, and reverse transcription was done with Superscript III. CDR3 amplicons were generated by multiplex PCR with pooled V-gene forward primers and a constant-region reverse primer carrying Illumina adaptor overhangs. After gel purification, the amplicons were indexed with Nextera index primers during approximately 8 additional PCR cycles and then purified using AMPure XP beads. Libraries were sequenced on an Illumina MiSeq with paired-end 250 bp reads, dual indexing and about 20% PhiX spike-in. The original pipeline was this. Read quality was checked with FastQC, and TRG read pairs were merged using ea-utils fastq-join. Sequences were annotated with IMGT/HighV-QUEST, keeping only productive sequences with unambiguous V-gene assignment; clonotypes were defined by identical CDR3 sequence. For downstream analysis, the tools were VDJtools 1.1.1, tcR 2.2.3, Treemap and vegan Shannon diversity in R 3.4.4. TCRdb reprocessed the public reads with the caller CATT; rows with the same DNA were merged afterwards. The authors' filters were not applied to this entry. The sample contains around 12,000 gamma-chain clones, around 40% of them found a single time. The top ten hold about 2.1% of the sample.

The CDR3 holds 13 amino acids from the cysteine to the phenylalanine. The retained sequence is limited to the CDR3, 39 bases, with the frame set at the first base. Sequences GITISATS (CDR1) and ISYDGTV (CDR2) are obtained from the germline V gene (reference sequence). Germline trimming: 5 bases from V, 0 bases from J; junction bases outside gene matches: 4. This record belongs to a study of Vδ1+ human thymocytes (dated by TCRdb to 2016 to 2019). In terms of the full investigation: As a data resource, the study described the mRNA-level TRG and TRD CDR3 repertoires of highly purified Vdelta1+ thymocytes obtained from young children. Earlier work had validated the multiplex-based CDR3 amplicon strategy against 5'RACE-based methods for generating CDR3 amplicons. Beyond this particular receptor, the publication reports: Around 22% of thymic TRD sequences were found to be Vdelta2 (and few were Vdelta3) despite high sort purity, in contrast to peripheral blood Vdelta1+ controls. Many TRG clonotypes were shared between donors (up to roughly 6.9x10^3), whereas TRD repertoires were essentially private (max roughly 120 shared). Donors did not cluster by age or sex, so the analyses were not stratified by age or sex. In contrast to oligoclonal peripheral blood repertoires, thymic TRG and TRD repertoires appeared to be highly polyclonal with Gaussian CDR3 length distributions. Because unexpected Vdelta2 sequences could lead to misinterpretation of bulk repertoire data, the authors recommended using highly purified populations and single-cell validation.

The TCR sequence derives from a boy under three years old who had congenital heart surgery. Sequencing input: Vdelta1+ gamma-delta thymocytes from the thymus. The sample's cell subset or site label, decoded: FACS-sorted CD3+ TCRalphabeta- TCRVdelta1+ TCRVdelta2- thymocytes. The chain joins TRGV9 to TRGJ1 or TRGJ2. DNA sequence: TGTGCCTTGTGGGTTGGGAATTATTATAAGAAACTCTTT. Translated, it reads CALWVGNYYKKLF.